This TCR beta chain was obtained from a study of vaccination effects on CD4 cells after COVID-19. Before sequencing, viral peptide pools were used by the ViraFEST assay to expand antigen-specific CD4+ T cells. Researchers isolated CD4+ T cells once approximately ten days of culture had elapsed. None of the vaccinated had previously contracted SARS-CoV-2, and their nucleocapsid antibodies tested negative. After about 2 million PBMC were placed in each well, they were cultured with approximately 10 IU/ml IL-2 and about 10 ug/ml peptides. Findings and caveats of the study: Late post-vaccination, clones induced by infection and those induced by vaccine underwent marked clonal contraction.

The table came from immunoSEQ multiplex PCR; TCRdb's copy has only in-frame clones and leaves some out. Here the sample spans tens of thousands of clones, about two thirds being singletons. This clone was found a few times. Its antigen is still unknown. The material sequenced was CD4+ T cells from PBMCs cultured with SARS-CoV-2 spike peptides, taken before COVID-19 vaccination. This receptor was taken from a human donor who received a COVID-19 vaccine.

The CDR3 spells CATHKTGRTEAFF. The CDR3 bases are TGTGCCACCCACAAGACAGGGAGAACTGAAGCTTTCTTT. J is TRBJ1-1 and V is TRBV19; 7 positions match TRBD1. The CDR3 is made up of 13 amino acids. After removal of 10 bases from V and 5 bases from J, the junction contained 10 bases not matched to a gene. Looked up from germline, CDR1 is LNHDA and CDR2 is SQIVND (reference sequence). Using reference TRBV19 and TRBJ1-1 for the parts outside the CDR3, the full variable domain is DGGITQSPKYLFRKEGQNVTLSCEQNLNHDAMYWYRQDPGQGLRLIYYSQIVNDFQKGDIAEGYSVSREKKESFPLTVTSAQKNPTAFYLCATHKTGRTEAFFGQGTRLTVV.